The sequence of this T cell receptor (beta chain) was determined in a study of cytomegalovirus exposure and HLA in healthy donors. The study's findings and limits: Excluded were some V segments that proved indistinguishable, including TRBV6-2 and TRBV6-3. An analysis was carried out at a later point. It showed that HLA-associated TCR beta chains were more clonally expanded than equally common non-associated chains.

In regard to this clone: Its antigen is undetermined.

The germline gives CDR1 MDHEN, CDR2 SYDVKM. This CDR3 is 16 amino acids long. Trimming stripped 6 bases from V and 0 bases from J, with 17 bases between. In the PCR, 60 Vbeta and 13 Jbeta primers were used. TCRdb's copy holds only in-frame clones and misses some; the assay was immunoSEQ multiplex PCR. Counted here are around 150,000 clones, roughly 80% occurring once; the ten biggest clones make up about 7.7%. Everyone who donated was a healthy bone marrow donor. The chain carries TRBV28 and TRBJ2-5; D not resolved. Sequenced: PBMCs. The receptor's source is a woman aged 35 to 49 in good health and CMV-seropositive. The CDR3: CASRPLKPAYQETQYF. The CDR3 region has the DNA TGTGCCAGCAGACCCCTAAAGCCAGCGTACCAAGAGACCCAGTACTTC.